These 28 T cell receptor beta chains originate from one sample sequenced in a study of neoadjuvant anti-PD-1 for oral cavity cancer. Libraries were prepared by immunoSEQ multiplex PCR; TCRdb keeps only in-frame clonotypes and omits some of them. The table lists approximately 9,600 clones, about 70% of them singletons. Time point given: after neoadjuvant nivolumab, at surgical resection. This sample comprised PBMCs, obtained after nivolumab (anti-PD-1) treatment. The receptors originated from a person between 35 and 79 years old with oral cavity squamous cell carcinoma.

V usage is TRBV9 and J usage is TRBJ2-2, with a weak D call TRBD1 (6 bases). The ends were cut back, 1 base at V and 5 bases at J, with 15 bases in the middle. Germline lookup yields CDR1 SGDLS and CDR2 YYNGEE. CDR3 length: 16 amino acids. CDR3 loop: CASSVISQGGTGELFF. As DNA, the CDR3 is TGTGCCAGCAGCGTAATTTCACAGGGCGGAACCGGGGAGCTGTTTTTT.

The chain has TRBV7-9 and TRBJ1-3; D not resolved. Germline assignment: CDR1 SEHNR and CDR2 FQNEAQ (reference sequence). CDR3 length: 14 residues. Trimming removed 3 bases at V and 2 bases at J, with 8 bases between. CDR3 DNA sequence: TGTGCCAGCAGCTTGGCCGGGCCTGGAAACACCATATATTTT. Its translation: CASSLAGPGNTIYF. Full variable domain (missing parts from reference TRBV7-9 and TRBJ1-3): DTGVSQNPRHKITKRGQNVTFRCDPISEHNRLYWYRQTLGQGPEFLTYFQNEAQLEKSRLLSDRFSAERPKGSFSTLEIQRTEQGDSAMYLCASSLAGPGNTIYFGEGSWLTVV.

This chain joins TRBV10-1 and TRBJ2-1, with 7 bases lining up with TRBD2. This CDR3 has 14 amino acids. Trimming removed 3 bases from V and 10 bases from J; junction bases left unmatched: 9. The germline CDR1 and CDR2 sequences are WNHNN and SYGVQD (reference sequence). The CDR3 nucleotides are TGCGCCAGCAGTGAACAGCGAGCTAGCGGCGAGCAGTTCTTC. It yields the protein CASSEQRASGEQFF.

The chain combines TRBV28 with TRBJ2-1; D possibly uses TRBD1 or TRBD2 (5 bases each). The germline V gene has CDR1 MDHEN and CDR2 SYDVKM. The CDR3 covers 13 residues. V lost 2 bases and J lost 7, with 9 bases in between. Here the CDR3 reads CASSLGEGNEQFF. The CDR3 DNA is TGTGCCAGCAGTTTAGGTGAGGGGAATGAGCAGTTCTTC.

The chain has TRBV25-1 and TRBJ1-1; TRBD1 aligns across 7 bases. This CDR3 has 16 residues. Losses at the gene ends were 0 bases for V and 7 bases for J; bases not matched to a gene: 11. Germline CDR1 and CDR2: MGHDK and SYGVNS. The CDR3 bases are TGTGCCAGCAGTGAATATACGGATTACAGGGGAGGTGAAGCTTTCTTT. Protein product: CASSEYTDYRGGEAFF.

This clone was counted only a few times. The chain employs TRBV27 and TRBJ1-5; D unresolved. Trimming left V 3 bases short and J 7 bases short, with 13 bases between. The CDR3 has 14 amino acids. Germline CDR1 reads MNHEY; CDR2 reads SMNVEV (reference sequence). The CDR3 sequence is CASSFRQGGQPQHF. In DNA, the CDR3 is TGTGCCAGCAGTTTCAGGCAAGGAGGACAGCCCCAGCATTTT.

J is TRBJ1-3 and V is TRBV5-1; D possibly corresponds to TRBD1 (6 bases). The germline CDR1 and CDR2 sequences are SGHRS and YFSETQ. Trimming left V 0 bases short and J 0 bases short, with 13 bases between. CDR3 length: 17 residues. In DNA, the CDR3 is TGCGCCAGCAGCTTGGTACCCGGGACATCCTCTGGAAACACCATATATTTT. It codes for CASSLVPGTSSGNTIYF.

The V and J genes are TRBV28 and TRBJ1-6; 7 bases agree with TRBD1. Germline CDR1 and CDR2: MDHEN and SYDVKM. V was pared by 6 bases and J by 6 bases, with 11 bases of the junction left unmatched. This CDR3 is built from 16 residues. As DNA, the CDR3 is TGTGCCAGCAGACCTACAGGGGCGTGGGGTAATTCACCCCTCCACTTT. This translates into CASRPTGAWGNSPLHF.

In this sample, this clone turned up a few times. J is TRBJ1-1 and V is TRBV5-1; 7 bases fit TRBD1. Trimming cost V 9 bases and J 3 bases; bases outside gene matches: 11. This CDR3 spans 14 amino acids. Per the germline V gene, CDR1 is SGHRS and CDR2 is YFSETQ. The CDR3 DNA sequence: TGCGCCACCTCAGGGGGGGGGTCGTACACTGAAGCTTTCTTT. It is translated as CATSGGGSYTEAFF.

This chain links TRBV18 with TRBJ1-1; maybe TRBD1 (5 bases). CDR3 size: 15 residues. Trimming pared 2 bases from V and 1 base from J, leaving 11 bases between. Germline-derived CDR1 and CDR2 are KGHSH and LQKENI. The DNA for the CDR3 is TGTGCCAGCTCACCAGCTCAGGGAGGGAACACTGAAGCTTTCTTT. Its protein product is CASSPAQGGNTEAFF.

This rearrangement joins TRBV9 to TRBJ1-1, with a weak D call TRBD1 (6 bases). The CDR3 length is 15 residues. CDR1 SGDLS and CDR2 YYNGEE come from the germline V gene. Trimming left V 4 bases short and J 0 bases short, with 13 bases between. CDR3 in amino acids: CASSPTGTMNTEAFF. In DNA form, the CDR3 reads TGTGCCAGCAGCCCCACAGGGACCATGAACACTGAAGCTTTCTTT.

The chain joins TRBV19 to TRBJ2-1; D remains unclear. Germline CDR1 is LNHDA and CDR2 is SQIVND (reference sequence). This CDR3 spans 16 amino acids. V was trimmed by 1 base and J by 2 bases, leaving 12 bases between them. Written as DNA, the CDR3 is TGTGCCAGTAGTATAGCCCAATCTCCCCCCTACAATGAGCAGTTCTTC. This encodes CASSIAQSPPYNEQFF.

This rearrangement joins TRBV19 to TRBJ2-3, with D possibly matching TRBD2 (6 bases). The germline CDR1 and CDR2 sequences are LNHDA and SQIVND (reference sequence). This CDR3 has 16 amino acids. The ends were cut back, 5 bases at V and 3 bases at J, with 18 bases in the middle. CDR3 sequence: CASSLTGRSGTDTQYF. In DNA, the CDR3 is TGTGCCAGTAGTCTTACGGGGAGGTCGGGGACAGATACGCAGTATTTT.

The chain carries TRBV7-9 and TRBJ1-2; 7 nucleotides match TRBD1. The length of the CDR3 is 16 residues. The ends lost 5 bases at V and 4 bases at J; junction bases unmatched: 13. Per germline, CDR1 SEHNR and CDR2 FQNEAQ (reference sequence). The DNA of the CDR3 is TGTGCCAGCAGCGACCCTGGGGGGCAGGGGGTCTATGGCTACACCTTC. This translates into CASSDPGGQGVYGYTF.

The chain links TRBV29-1 to TRBJ2-4, with 10 bases identical to TRBD2. The CDR3 extends over 14 amino acids. Germline V gene data show CDR1 as SQVTM and CDR2 as ANQGSEA. The junction had 8 bases not matched to a gene; V was cut back by 7 bases and J by 5 bases. The CDR3 here is CSAREREGQNIQYF. In DNA, the CDR3 is TGCAGCGCCAGAGAGCGGGAGGGGCAAAACATTCAGTACTTC. Using reference TRBV29-1 and TRBJ2-4 for the parts outside the CDR3, the full variable domain is SAVISQKPSRDICQRGTSLTIQCQVDSQVTMMFWYRQQPGQSLTLIATANQGSEATYESGFVIDKFPISRPNLTFSTLTVSNMSPEDSSIYLCSAREREGQNIQYFGAGTRLSVL.

V gene TRBV19 combines with J gene TRBJ2-1; 8 bases are a match to TRBD2. Germline V gene data show CDR1 as LNHDA and CDR2 as SQIVND (reference sequence). This CDR3 spans 16 amino acids. The V and J ends lost 7 bases and 8 bases, in that order; junction bases with no gene match: 16. The DNA for the CDR3 is TGTGCCAGTACCCCTAAAGGAGTAGCGGGGAGTGATGAGCAGTTCTTC. It yields the protein CASTPKGVAGSDEQFF. Based on the CDR3 plus reference TRBV19 and TRBJ2-1, the full variable domain is DGGITQSPKYLFRKEGQNVTLSCEQNLNHDAMYWYRQDPGQGLRLIYYSQIVNDFQKGDIAEGYSVSREKKESFPLTVTSAQKNPTAFYLCASTPKGVAGSDEQFFGPGTRLTVL.

J is TRBJ1-5 and V is TRBV19, with 9 bases that match TRBD1. The CDR3 is 15 residues long. The germline CDR1 and CDR2 sequences are LNHDA and SQIVND (reference sequence). V lost 7 bases and J lost 4; bases outside the gene matches: 8. The CDR3: CASTSGTGFNQPQHF. CDR3 DNA: TGTGCCAGTACCTCCGGGACAGGGTTTAATCAGCCCCAGCATTTT.

The chain has TRBV4-1 and TRBJ1-4; D unresolved. V dropped 4 bases and J dropped 0 bases, with 15 bases sitting between them. The CDR3 consists of 17 residues. Germline V gives CDR1 MGHRA, CDR2 YSYEKL. CDR3 loop: CASSPRERTSTNEKLFF. CDR3 bases: TGCGCCAGCAGCCCCCGCGAGCGGACCTCAACTAATGAAAAACTGTTTTTT.

This clone has a handful of counts. This CDR3 is CASSWGTGNTGELFF. CDR3 DNA sequence: TGTGCCAGCAGCTGGGGGACGGGAAACACCGGGGAGCTGTTTTTT. The chain has TRBV11-2 and TRBJ2-2; D possibly matches TRBD1 or TRBD2 (5 bases each). The CDR3 is 15 residues long. The V gene's germline CDR1 is SGHAT and CDR2 FQNNGV. V was trimmed by 4 bases and J by 2 bases, leaving 11 bases between them.

This clone was counted a few times. The chain carries TRBV5-1 and TRBJ2-3; D remains ambiguous. The CDR3 sequence is 14 residues long. Trimming cost V 0 bases and J 2 bases, with 7 bases left between them. The germline gives CDR1 SGHRS, CDR2 YFSETQ. CDR3 sequence reads: CASSLGSNTDTQYF. The CDR3 coding sequence is TGCGCCAGCAGCTTGGGTAGTAACACAGATACGCAGTATTTT. The full variable domain, in which reference TRBV5-1 and TRBJ2-3 provide the parts outside the CDR3, is KAGVTQTPRYLIKTRGQQVTLSCSPISGHRSVSWYQQTPGQGLQFLFEYFSETQRNKGNFPGRFSGRQFSNSRSEMNVSTLELGDSALYLCASSLGSNTDTQYFGPGTRLTVL.

This rearrangement joins TRBV29-1 to TRBJ2-1; D unclear. Germline loops: CDR1 SQVTM, CDR2 ANQGSEA. This CDR3 is built from 10 residues. Between the trimmed V and J ends, which lost 7 bases and 5 bases, there was a span of 6 bases. The CDR3 spells CSGRNNEQFF. In nucleotides, the CDR3 is TGCAGCGGACGGAACAATGAGCAGTTCTTC.

This chain links TRBV21-1 with TRBJ2-7. TRBV21-1 is reported as a pseudogene. This CDR3 spans 15 amino acids. As DNA, the CDR3 is TGTGCCAGCAGCAAAGGGGGAAAAAACTCCTACGAGCAGTACTTC. Protein: CASSKGGKNSYEQYF.

The gene calls are TRBV28 and TRBJ2-1, with 12 positions matching TRBD2. The CDR3 is made up of 15 amino acids. With 4 bases clipped from V and 7 bases from J, the junction kept 5 bases outside the gene matches. CDR1 and CDR2 from the germline V gene are MDHEN and SYDVKM. This CDR3 reads CASSSGLAGPNEQFF. For the CDR3, the DNA is TGTGCCAGCAGTTCGGGACTAGCGGGTCCAAATGAGCAGTTCTTC.

This sequence joins TRBV19 and TRBJ2-2; 11 bases are a match to TRBD1. CDR3 length equals 15 residues. From germline, CDR1 is LNHDA and CDR2 SQIVND (reference sequence). With 6 bases clipped from V and 7 bases from J, the junction kept 7 bases outside the gene matches. The CDR3 reads CASSEGTGGGGELFF. The DNA for the CDR3 is TGTGCCAGTAGCGAGGGGACAGGGGGTGGCGGGGAGCTGTTTTTT.

The chain joins TRBV30 to TRBJ1-4; D remains unclear. CDR3 length: 11 residues. V was trimmed by 1 base and J by 10 bases, leaving 7 bases between them. Looked up from germline, CDR1 is GTSNPN and CDR2 is SVGIG (reference sequence). The CDR3, as DNA: TGTGCCTGGAGTGAAGGAACAAAACTGTTTTTT. Its protein product is CAWSEGTKLFF. Complete variable domain (other parts from reference TRBV30 and TRBJ1-4): SQTIHQWPATLVQPVGSPLSLECTVEGTSNPNLYWYRQAAGRGLQLLFYSVGIGQISSEVPQNLSASRPQDRQFILSSKKLLLSDSGFYLCAWSEGTKLFFGSGTQLSVL.

This clone was picked up one time. Written as DNA, the CDR3 is TGTGCCAGCAGCCCCGGGACAGCACTAGCGGGGGGTAACTCCTACGAGCAGTACTTC. This translates into CASSPGTALAGGNSYEQYF. This chain uses TRBV11-2 with TRBJ2-7; 12 nucleotides match TRBD2. CDR1 SGHAT and CDR2 FQNNGV come from the germline V gene. Unmatched junction bases numbered 14, after V lost 5 bases and J lost 0 bases. The CDR3 consists of 19 residues.

This chain joins TRBV5-6 and TRBJ2-3; D remains ambiguous. Germline CDR1 is SGHDT and CDR2 is YYEEEE. Trimming shortened V by 2 bases and J by 9 bases, and 13 bases separated the two germline ends. The CDR3 is 13 residues long. CDR3 bases: TGTGCCAGCAGCTTAGGTTTCGAGTTCACGCAGTATTTT. It encodes CASSLGFEFTQYF.

This clone was seen a few times. The chain joins TRBV5-4 to TRBJ1-2; 9 bases map to TRBD1. The CDR3 is made up of 14 amino acids. V lost 3 bases, J lost 4 bases, and 4 bases stayed unmatched. Germline-derived CDR1 and CDR2 are SGHNT and YYREEE (reference sequence). CDR3 in DNA: TGTGCCAGCAGCTCACAGGGGGCCGGCTATGGCTACACCTTC. It specifies CASSSQGAGYGYTF. The whole variable domain, filled in from reference TRBV5-4 and TRBJ1-2, reads ETGVTQSPTHLIKTRGQQVTLRCSSQSGHNTVSWYQQALGQGPQFIFQYYREEENGRGNFPPRFSGLQFPNYSSELNVNALELDDSALYLCASSSQGAGYGYTFGSGTRLTVV.